The sequence of this T cell receptor (beta chain) was determined in a study of Ad26.COV2.S vaccination and SARS-CoV-2 variants listed by TCRdb under 2021. Turning to the overall study: The specificity and breadth of SARS-CoV-2-reactive T cell receptors after Ad26.COV2.S vaccination were assessed by TCRbeta repertoire sequencing. The TCR-sequenced set comprised about 32 samples: about 19 Ad26.COV2.S vaccine recipients, 5 placebo recipients and 8 SARS-CoV-2 convalescent individuals. Points the paper makes about the study in general: After vaccination, spike-specific CD8+ and CD4+ T cell responses were reported to show substantial breadth. The authors noted that the TCR breadth and depth analyses may have underestimated total T cell responses. Non-spike TCR breadth was comparable between vaccine and placebo recipients, consistent with the vaccine containing only spike. Ad26.COV2.S recipients had higher spike-specific TCR breadth than placebo recipients (P = 0.0014).

The sample's time point label is to be understood as: individuals recovered from natural SARS-CoV-2 infection. About this clone: This clone's antigen is unknown. There are no base qualities to consult, and no much larger clone falls within one base.

The germline V gene specifies SGHRS as CDR1 and YFSETQ as CDR2. From the cysteine up to the phenylalanine, the CDR3 has a length of 13 residues. Only the CDR3 DNA is retained, 39 bases long and in frame from the first base. Trimming accounts for 7 bases at V and 5 bases at J, while the number of junction bases matched to no gene is 5. The immunoSEQ Assay was used to sequence TCRbeta CDR3 regions. After extraction, genomic DNA underwent amplification by bias-controlled multiplex PCR, followed by high-throughput sequencing. As for how the authors treated the data: To quantify the absolute abundance of every unique TCRbeta CDR3 region, sequences were collapsed and filtered. T cell fraction was estimated by normalization of TCRbeta template counts to usable DNA, with usable DNA being measured through amplification of reference genes present in all nucleated cells. Repertoire TCRs were annotated as SARS-CoV-2-specific when V gene, CDR3 amino acid sequence and J gene were exactly matched to a known reactive TCR set. MIRA supplied the reference SARS-CoV-2 TCR set, which was filtered for enrichment in COVID-19-positive ImmuneCODE repertoires so that public or cross-reactive TCRs were removed. Using the MIRA antigens, annotated TCRs were further analysed by specific ORF or by position within an ORF. Breadth was defined as the number of annotated unique rearrangements divided by the total number of unique productive rearrangements, and depth was defined as the summed frequency of the annotated unique rearrangements. Group comparisons of TCR breadth used two-sided Wilcoxon rank-sum tests. TCRdb re-hosts the immuneACCESS table, in-frame sequences only. Its copies lack some clones; in the studies checked, an unresolved V gene accounts for under half of them, and the cause for the rest is not known. Clonal size and the V and J genes are those of that table, whereas D and trimming came from the DNA. The sample table lists around 350,000 clones, 92% of them with a count of one. The top ten clonotypes cover 3.9% of the sample.

The sequence derives from a human donor who had recovered from COVID-19. This material consisted of peripheral blood, taken after recovery from COVID-19. The chain links TRBV5-1 with TRBJ2-7, and 11 junction bases match TRBD1. In nucleotide form, the sequence is TGCGCCAGCGGGGGACAGGGGGTCCACGAGCAGTACTTC. Its translation is CASGGQGVHEQYF.